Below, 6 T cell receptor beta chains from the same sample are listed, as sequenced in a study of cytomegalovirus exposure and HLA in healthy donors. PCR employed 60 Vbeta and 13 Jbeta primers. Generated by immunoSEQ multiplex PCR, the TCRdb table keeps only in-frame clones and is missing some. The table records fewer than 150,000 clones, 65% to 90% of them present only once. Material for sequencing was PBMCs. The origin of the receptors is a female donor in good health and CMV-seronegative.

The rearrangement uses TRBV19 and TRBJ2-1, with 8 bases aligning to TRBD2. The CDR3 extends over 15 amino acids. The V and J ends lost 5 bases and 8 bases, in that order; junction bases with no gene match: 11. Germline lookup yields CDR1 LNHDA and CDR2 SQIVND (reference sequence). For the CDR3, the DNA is TGTGCCAGTAGTCTGGTAGCGGGAATGGTAGATGAGCAGTTCTTC. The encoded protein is CASSLVAGMVDEQFF.

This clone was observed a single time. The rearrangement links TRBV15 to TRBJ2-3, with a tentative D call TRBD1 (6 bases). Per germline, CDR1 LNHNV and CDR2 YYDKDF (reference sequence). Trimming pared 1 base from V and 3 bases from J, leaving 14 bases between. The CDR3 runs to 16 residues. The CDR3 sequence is CATSRAPLTGTDTQYF. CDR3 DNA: TGTGCCACCAGCAGAGCGCCACTAACAGGGACAGATACGCAGTATTTT.

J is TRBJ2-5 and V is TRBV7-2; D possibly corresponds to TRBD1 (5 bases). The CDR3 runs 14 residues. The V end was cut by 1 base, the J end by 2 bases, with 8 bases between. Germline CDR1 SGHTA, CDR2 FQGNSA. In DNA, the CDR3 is TGTGCCAGCAGCTTAGAGGGGCCTCAAGAGACCCAGTACTTC. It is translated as CASSLEGPQETQYF.

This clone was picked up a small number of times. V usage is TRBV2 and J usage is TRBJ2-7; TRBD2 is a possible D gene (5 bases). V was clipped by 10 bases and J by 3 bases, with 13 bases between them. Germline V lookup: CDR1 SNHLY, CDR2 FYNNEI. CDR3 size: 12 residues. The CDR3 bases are TGTGCCACCGGACTGGGCCGCTACGAGCAGTACTTC. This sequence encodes CATGLGRYEQYF.

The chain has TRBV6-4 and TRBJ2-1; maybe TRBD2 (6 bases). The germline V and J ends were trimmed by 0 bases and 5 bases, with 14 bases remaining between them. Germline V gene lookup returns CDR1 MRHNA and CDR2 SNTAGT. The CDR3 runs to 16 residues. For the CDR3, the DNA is TGTGCCAGCAGTGACTCGGTAGGACTACGGAACAATGAGCAGTTCTTC. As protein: CASSDSVGLRNNEQFF.

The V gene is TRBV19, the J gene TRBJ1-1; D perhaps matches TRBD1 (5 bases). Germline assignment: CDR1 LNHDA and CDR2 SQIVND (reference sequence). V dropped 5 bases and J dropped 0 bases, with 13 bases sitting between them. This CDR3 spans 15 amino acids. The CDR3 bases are TGTGCCAGTAGTTGGACACGCGCCGTGAACACTGAAGCTTTCTTT. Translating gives CASSWTRAVNTEAFF. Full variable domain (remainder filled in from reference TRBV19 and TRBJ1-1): DGGITQSPKYLFRKEGQNVTLSCEQNLNHDAMYWYRQDPGQGLRLIYYSQIVNDFQKGDIAEGYSVSREKKESFPLTVTSAQKNPTAFYLCASSWTRAVNTEAFFGQGTRLTVV.